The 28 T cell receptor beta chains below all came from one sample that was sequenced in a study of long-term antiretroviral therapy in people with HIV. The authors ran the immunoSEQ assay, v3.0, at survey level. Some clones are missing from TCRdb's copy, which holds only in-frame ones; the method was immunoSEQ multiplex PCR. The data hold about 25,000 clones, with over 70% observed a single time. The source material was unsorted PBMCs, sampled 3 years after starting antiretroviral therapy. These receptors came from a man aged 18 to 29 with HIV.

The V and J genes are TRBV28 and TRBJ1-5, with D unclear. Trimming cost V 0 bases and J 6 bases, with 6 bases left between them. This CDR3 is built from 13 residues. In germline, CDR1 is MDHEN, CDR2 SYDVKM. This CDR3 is CASSLWVAQPQHF. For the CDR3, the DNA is TGTGCCAGCAGTTTATGGGTGGCTCAGCCCCAGCATTTT.

DNA for the CDR3: TGCGCCAGCAGCAGCGCGGGGACCACCGGGGAGCTGTTTTTT. This translates into CASSSAGTTGELFF. This rearrangement joins TRBV4-1 to TRBJ2-2, with a weak D call TRBD2 (6 bases). Between the trimmed V and J ends, which lost 5 bases and 4 bases, there was a span of 11 bases. The CDR3 loop spans 14 amino acids. Germline V gene sequence: CDR1 MGHRA, CDR2 YSYEKL.

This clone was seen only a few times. The CDR3 DNA sequence: TGTGCCAGCAGCTTCTGGGGGGGTGCTAGCTCCTACGAGCAGTACTTC. It is translated as CASSFWGGASSYEQYF. The rearrangement joins TRBV7-9 to TRBJ2-7, with 7 bases matching TRBD2. Germline V lookup: CDR1 SEHNR, CDR2 FQNEAQ (reference sequence). This CDR3 comprises 16 residues. Trimming cost V 3 bases and J 0 bases; bases outside gene matches: 8. Using reference TRBV7-9 and TRBJ2-7 for the parts outside the CDR3, the full variable domain is DTGVSQNPRHKITKRGQNVTFRCDPISEHNRLYWYRQTLGQGPEFLTYFQNEAQLEKSRLLSDRFSAERPKGSFSTLEIQRTEQGDSAMYLCASSFWGGASSYEQYFGPGTRLTVT.

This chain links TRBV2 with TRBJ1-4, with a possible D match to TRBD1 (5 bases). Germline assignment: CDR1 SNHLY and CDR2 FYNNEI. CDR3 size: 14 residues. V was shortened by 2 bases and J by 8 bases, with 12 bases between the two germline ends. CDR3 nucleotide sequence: TGTGCCAGCAGTGAAACTCAAGGACAAGAAAAACTGTTTTTT. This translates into CASSETQGQEKLFF.

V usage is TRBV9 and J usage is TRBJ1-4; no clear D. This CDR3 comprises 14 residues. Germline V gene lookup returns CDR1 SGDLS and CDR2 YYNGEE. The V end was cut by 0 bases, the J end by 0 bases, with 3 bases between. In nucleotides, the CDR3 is TGTGCCAGCAGCGTAGTAGCAACTAATGAAAAACTGTTTTTT. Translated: CASSVVATNEKLFF.

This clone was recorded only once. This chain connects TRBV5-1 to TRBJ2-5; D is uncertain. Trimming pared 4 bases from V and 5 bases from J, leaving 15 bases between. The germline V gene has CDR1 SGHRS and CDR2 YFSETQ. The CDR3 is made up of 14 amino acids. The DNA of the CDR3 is TGCGCCAGCAGCGGCCCTGACCCGGCGGAGACCCAGTACTTC. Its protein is CASSGPDPAETQYF.

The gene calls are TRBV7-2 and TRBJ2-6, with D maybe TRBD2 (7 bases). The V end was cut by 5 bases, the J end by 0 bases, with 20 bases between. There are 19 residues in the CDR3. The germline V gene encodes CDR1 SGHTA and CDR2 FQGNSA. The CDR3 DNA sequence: TGTGCCAGCAGCCGAAAGAGCGGGACATCTCGCTCTGGGGCCAACGTCCTGACTTTC. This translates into CASSRKSGTSRSGANVLTF.

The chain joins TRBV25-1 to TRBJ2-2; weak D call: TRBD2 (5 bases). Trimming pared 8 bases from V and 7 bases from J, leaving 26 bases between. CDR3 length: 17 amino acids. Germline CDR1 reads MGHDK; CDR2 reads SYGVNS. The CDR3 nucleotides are TGTGCCAGCCGCCCCCATAGCGCGGGCCGAGGGATCGGGGAGCTGTTTTTT. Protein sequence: CASRPHSAGRGIGELFF.

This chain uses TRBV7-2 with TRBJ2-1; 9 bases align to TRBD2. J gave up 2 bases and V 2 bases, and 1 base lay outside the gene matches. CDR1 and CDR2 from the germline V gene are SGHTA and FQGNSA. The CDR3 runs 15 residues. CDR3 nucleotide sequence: TGTGCCAGCAGCTTATCTAGCGGGGCCTACAATGAGCAGTTCTTC. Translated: CASSLSSGAYNEQFF.

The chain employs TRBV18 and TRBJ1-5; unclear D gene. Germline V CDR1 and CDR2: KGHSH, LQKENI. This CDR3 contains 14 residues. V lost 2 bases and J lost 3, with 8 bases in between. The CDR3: CASSPIDVNQPQHF. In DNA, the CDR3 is TGTGCCAGCTCACCAATCGATGTCAATCAGCCCCAGCATTTT.

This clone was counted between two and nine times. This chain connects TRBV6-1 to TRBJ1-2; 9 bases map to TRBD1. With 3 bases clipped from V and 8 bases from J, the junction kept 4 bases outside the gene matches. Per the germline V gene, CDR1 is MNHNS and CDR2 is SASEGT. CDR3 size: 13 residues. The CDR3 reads CASSEGQGWGYTF. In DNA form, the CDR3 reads TGTGCCAGCAGTGAGGGACAGGGTTGGGGCTACACCTTC.

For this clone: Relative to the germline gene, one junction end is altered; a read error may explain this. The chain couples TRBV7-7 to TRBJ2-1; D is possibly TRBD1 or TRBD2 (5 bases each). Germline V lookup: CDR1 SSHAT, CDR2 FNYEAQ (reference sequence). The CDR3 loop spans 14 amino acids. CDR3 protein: CASSLNYRDQLQFF. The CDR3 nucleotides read TGTGCTAGCAGCTTGAATTACCGGGACCAGCTGCAGTTCTTC.

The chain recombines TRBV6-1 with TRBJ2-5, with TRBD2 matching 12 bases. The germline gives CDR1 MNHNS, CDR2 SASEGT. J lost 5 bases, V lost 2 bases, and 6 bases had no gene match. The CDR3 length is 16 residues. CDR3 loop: CASSELAGGPEETQYF. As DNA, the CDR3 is TGTGCCAGCAGTGAACTAGCGGGGGGGCCGGAGGAGACCCAGTACTTC.

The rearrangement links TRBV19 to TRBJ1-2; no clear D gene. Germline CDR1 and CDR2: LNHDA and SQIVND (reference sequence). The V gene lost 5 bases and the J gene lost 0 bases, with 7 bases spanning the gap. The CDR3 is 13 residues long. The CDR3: CASSLGTNYGYTF. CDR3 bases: TGTGCCAGTAGTTTAGGAACTAACTATGGCTACACCTTC. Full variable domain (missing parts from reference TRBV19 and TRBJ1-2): DGGITQSPKYLFRKEGQNVTLSCEQNLNHDAMYWYRQDPGQGLRLIYYSQIVNDFQKGDIAEGYSVSREKKESFPLTVTSAQKNPTAFYLCASSLGTNYGYTFGSGTRLTVV.

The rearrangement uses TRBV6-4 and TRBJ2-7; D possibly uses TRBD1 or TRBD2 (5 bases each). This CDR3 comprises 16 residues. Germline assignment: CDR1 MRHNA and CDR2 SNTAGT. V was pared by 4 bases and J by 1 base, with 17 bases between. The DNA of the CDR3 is TGTGCCAGCAGTGGGGGCGGCGGGCCAAGATCCTACGAGCAGTACGTC. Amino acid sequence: CASSGGGGPRSYEQYV.

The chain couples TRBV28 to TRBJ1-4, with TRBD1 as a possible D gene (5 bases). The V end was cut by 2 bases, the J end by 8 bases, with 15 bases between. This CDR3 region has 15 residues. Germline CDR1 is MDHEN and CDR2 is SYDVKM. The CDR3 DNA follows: TGTGCCAGCAGTTTAGGGAGGAAGGGGTGGGAAAAACTGTTTTTT. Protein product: CASSLGRKGWEKLFF.

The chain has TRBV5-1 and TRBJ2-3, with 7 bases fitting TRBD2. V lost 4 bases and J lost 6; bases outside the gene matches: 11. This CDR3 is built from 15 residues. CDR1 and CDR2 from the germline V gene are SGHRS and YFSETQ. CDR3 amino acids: CASSKEVTGGDTQYF. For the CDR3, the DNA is TGCGCCAGCAGCAAAGAAGTAACGGGGGGTGATACGCAGTATTTT. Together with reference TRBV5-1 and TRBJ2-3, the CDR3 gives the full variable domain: KAGVTQTPRYLIKTRGQQVTLSCSPISGHRSVSWYQQTPGQGLQFLFEYFSETQRNKGNFPGRFSGRQFSNSRSEMNVSTLELGDSALYLCASSKEVTGGDTQYFGPGTRLTVL.

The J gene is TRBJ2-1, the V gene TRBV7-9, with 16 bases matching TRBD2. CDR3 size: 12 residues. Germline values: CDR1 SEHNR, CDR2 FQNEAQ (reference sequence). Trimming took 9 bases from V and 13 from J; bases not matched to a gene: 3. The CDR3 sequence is CARGTSGGDQFF. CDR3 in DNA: TGTGCCAGGGGGACTAGCGGGGGGGATCAGTTCTTC.

The CDR3 reads CASSLAATSGGAFHNEQFF. The CDR3 DNA sequence: TGTGCCAGCAGCTTAGCAGCTACTAGCGGGGGGGCCTTCCACAATGAGCAGTTCTTC. V gene TRBV7-9 combines with J gene TRBJ2-1; TRBD2 matches 13 bases. Germline-derived CDR1 and CDR2 are SEHNR and FQNEAQ (reference sequence). The CDR3 runs 19 residues. The V gene end was trimmed by 0 bases and the J gene end by 5 bases; junction bases not matched to a gene: 10. Filled out from reference TRBV7-9 and TRBJ2-1, the complete variable domain reads DTGVSQNPRHKITKRGQNVTFRCDPISEHNRLYWYRQTLGQGPEFLTYFQNEAQLEKSRLLSDRFSAERPKGSFSTLEIQRTEQGDSAMYLCASSLAATSGGAFHNEQFFGPGTRLTVL.

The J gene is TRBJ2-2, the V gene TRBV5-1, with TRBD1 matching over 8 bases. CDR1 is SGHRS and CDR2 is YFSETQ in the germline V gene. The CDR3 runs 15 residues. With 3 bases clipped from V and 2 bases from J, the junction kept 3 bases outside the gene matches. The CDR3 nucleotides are TGCGCCAGCAGCTGGACAGGGTTTAACACCGGGGAGCTGTTTTTT. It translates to CASSWTGFNTGELFF.

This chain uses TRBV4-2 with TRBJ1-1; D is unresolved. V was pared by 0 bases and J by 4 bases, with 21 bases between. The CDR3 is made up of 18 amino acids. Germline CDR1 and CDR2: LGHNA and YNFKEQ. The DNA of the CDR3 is TGTGCCAGCAGCCAAGAGTTACCCAGCCTGGTCCGAAGCACTGAAGCTTTCTTT. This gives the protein CASSQELPSLVRSTEAFF.

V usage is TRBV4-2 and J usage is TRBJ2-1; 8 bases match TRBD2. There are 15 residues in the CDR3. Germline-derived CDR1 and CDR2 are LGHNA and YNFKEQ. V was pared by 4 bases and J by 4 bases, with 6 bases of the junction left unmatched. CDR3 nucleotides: TGTGCCAGCAGCCTTAGCGGGGCCAATTACAATGAGCAGTTCTTC. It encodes CASSLSGANYNEQFF.

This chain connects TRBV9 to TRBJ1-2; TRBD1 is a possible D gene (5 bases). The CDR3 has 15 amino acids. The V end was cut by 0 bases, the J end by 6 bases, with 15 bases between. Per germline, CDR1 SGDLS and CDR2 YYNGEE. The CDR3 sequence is CASSVGGGSLDGYTF. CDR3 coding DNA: TGTGCCAGCAGCGTAGGTGGGGGGTCCCTGGATGGCTACACCTTC.

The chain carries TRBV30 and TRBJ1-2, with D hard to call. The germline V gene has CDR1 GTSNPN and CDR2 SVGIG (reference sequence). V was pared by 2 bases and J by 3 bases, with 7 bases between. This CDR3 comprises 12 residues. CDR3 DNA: TGTGCCTGGAGTATGGTACACTATGGCTACACCTTC. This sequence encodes CAWSMVHYGYTF.

The CDR3 DNA reads as TGTGCCAGCAGCTGGGGGCCTGATCAGCCCCAGCATTTT. Protein: CASSWGPDQPQHF. The V call is TRBV6-6, the J call TRBJ1-5, with D perhaps TRBD1 (6 bases). Per germline, CDR1 MNHNY and CDR2 SVGAGI (reference sequence). Trimming stripped 6 bases from V and 5 bases from J, with 11 bases between. The CDR3 runs 13 residues.

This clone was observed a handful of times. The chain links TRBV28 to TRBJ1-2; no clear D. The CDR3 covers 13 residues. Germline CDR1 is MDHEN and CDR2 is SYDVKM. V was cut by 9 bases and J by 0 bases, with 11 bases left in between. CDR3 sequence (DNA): TGTGCCAGTGCCCTCGGGGCTAACTATGGCTACACCTTC. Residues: CASALGANYGYTF.

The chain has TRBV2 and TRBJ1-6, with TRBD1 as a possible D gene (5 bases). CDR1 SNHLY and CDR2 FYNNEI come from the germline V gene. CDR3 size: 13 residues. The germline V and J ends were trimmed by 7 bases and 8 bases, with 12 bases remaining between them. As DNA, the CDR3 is TGTGCCAGCAAGGACCAGGGAGATTCACCCCTCCACTTT. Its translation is CASKDQGDSPLHF.

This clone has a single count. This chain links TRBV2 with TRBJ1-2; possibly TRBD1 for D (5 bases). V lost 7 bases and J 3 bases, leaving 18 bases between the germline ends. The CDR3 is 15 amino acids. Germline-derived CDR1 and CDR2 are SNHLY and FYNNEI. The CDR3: CASNLRFGRDYGYTF. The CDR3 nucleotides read TGTGCCAGCAATCTTCGGTTCGGCAGGGACTATGGCTACACCTTC.